The T cell receptor (beta chain) described here comes from a study of cytomegalovirus exposure and HLA in healthy donors. Germline CDR1 LNHDA, CDR2 SQIVND (reference sequence). V was trimmed by 6 bases and J by 4 bases, leaving 6 bases between them. The CDR3 is made up of 11 amino acids. Both 60 Vbeta primers and 13 Jbeta primers went into the PCR. Only in-frame clones appear in the TCRdb table, and some are missing; sequencing was by immunoSEQ multiplex PCR. This table has about 160,000 clones, about 85% appearing once. The chain employs TRBV19 and TRBJ1-2; the D is unclear. The receptor was isolated from a man younger than 30 in good health and CMV-seropositive. Sequenced material: PBMCs. The CDR3 DNA reads as TGTGCCAGTAGAGAGGGCTATGGCTACACCTTC. This sequence encodes CASREGYGYTF.